These 20 T cell receptor beta chains were sequenced from one sample in a study of shared clonotypes between healthy human individuals. Assay used: immunoSEQ multiplex PCR; TCRdb lists only in-frame clones, some missing. The sample records 2,500,000 or so clones, 85% to 95% being singletons. Material: naive CD4+ T cells from PBMCs. Documented subset: CD45RA+ positively selected. Source of these receptors: a man aged 18 to 30 in good health. Some clones in this sample may be carry-over from other donors' samples.

V and J are TRBV11-2 and TRBJ1-4; D remains ambiguous. Germline V CDR1 and CDR2: SGHAT, FQNNGV. The CDR3 is made up of 16 amino acids. Deletions cut 5 bases from V and 10 bases from J, with 23 bases between. CDR3 DNA: TGTGCCAGCAGCCCCCCGGTGAGCCCGTCCTCCGGAAAACTGTTTTTT. Translated, it gives CASSPPVSPSSGKLFF.

As DNA, the CDR3 is TGTGCCAGCAGCTTAGGGACCTCTGGAAACACCATATATTTT. This encodes CASSLGTSGNTIYF. The chain uses TRBV7-7 and TRBJ1-3; D remains ambiguous. The germline CDR1 and CDR2 sequences are SSHAT and FNYEAQ (reference sequence). The CDR3 has 14 residues. With 1 base removed from V and 0 bases from J, the gap between germline ends came to 4 bases.

The chain recombines TRBV4-3 with TRBJ2-3; no clear D. The CDR3 extends over 18 amino acids. Trimming pared 2 bases from V and 0 bases from J, leaving 18 bases between. CDR1 and CDR2 (germline): LGHNA, YSLEER. The CDR3 coding sequence is TGCGCCAGCAGCCAAACGGCCCCGGACGTTTCTAGCACAGATACGCAGTATTTT. The encoded protein is CASSQTAPDVSSTDTQYF.

The chain combines TRBV14 with TRBJ2-1; D may be TRBD2 (6 bases). V shed 1 base and J shed 3 bases, with 16 bases lying between them. The germline V gene has CDR1 SGHDN and CDR2 FVKESK. CDR3 length equals 17 residues. For the CDR3, the DNA is TGTGCCAGCAGCCAAGGGAAGCTTGGGACTTTCTACAATGAGCAGTTCTTC. The encoded protein is CASSQGKLGTFYNEQFF.

The CDR3 DNA follows: TGTGCCAGCAGCTTAGCTACCGGACAGGGTGGGACGCAGTATTTT. Translating it yields CASSLATGQGGTQYF. V and J are TRBV7-8 and TRBJ2-3; 8 bases are shared with TRBD1. Trimming took 0 bases from V and 9 from J; bases not matched to a gene: 8. Germline values: CDR1 SGHVS, CDR2 FQNEAQ. The CDR3 is 15 amino acids. Filled out from reference TRBV7-8 and TRBJ2-3, the complete variable domain reads GAGVSQSPRYKVAKRGQDVALRCDPISGHVSLFWYQQALGQGPEFLTYFQNEAQLDKSGLPSDRFFAERPEGSVSTLKIQRTQQEDSAVYLCASSLATGQGGTQYFGPGTRLTVL.

The V call is TRBV6-6, the J call TRBJ1-1; D is unresolved. Germline assignment: CDR1 MNHNY and CDR2 SVGAGI (reference sequence). This CDR3 is 12 amino acids long. V dropped 4 bases and J dropped 10 bases, with 13 bases sitting between them. CDR3 DNA: TGTGCCAGCAGTTGGCTCGGGAATCCAGCTTTCTTT. Encoded protein: CASSWLGNPAFF.

The gene calls are TRBV11-2 and TRBJ2-1; D gene uncertain. The CDR3 totals 17 residues. The V gene lost 7 bases and the J gene lost 4 bases, with 23 bases spanning the gap. CDR1 and CDR2 from the germline V gene are SGHAT and FQNNGV. CDR3 in DNA: TGTGCCAGCAACCAAATTTCCAACAGACGATATTACAATGAGCAGTTCTTC. It is translated as CASNQISNRRYYNEQFF.

The CDR3 region has the DNA TGTGCCAGCAACAGACTGATTACTACGGATTACTACGAGCAGTACTTC. Its protein is CASNRLITTDYYEQYF. The chain carries TRBV7-9 and TRBJ2-5; unclear D gene. Gene TRBJ2-7 matches the end of the DNA better, so the J call may be wrong. The germline V gene has CDR1 SEHNR and CDR2 FQNEAQ (reference sequence). This CDR3 comprises 16 residues.

The chain employs TRBV28 and TRBJ2-7; 11 positions match TRBD2. This CDR3 region has 15 residues. The germline V gene encodes CDR1 MDHEN and CDR2 SYDVKM. The junction had 9 bases not matched to a gene; V was cut back by 6 bases and J by 5 bases. CDR3 sequence: CASRKQLAGANEQYF. The DNA of the CDR3 is TGTGCCAGCAGAAAACAACTAGCGGGAGCGAACGAGCAGTACTTC. The complete variable domain, with remaining parts taken from reference TRBV28 and TRBJ2-7, reads DVKVTQSSRYLVKRTGEKVFLECVQDMDHENMFWYRQDPGLGLRLIYFSYDVKMKEKGDIPEGYSVSREKKERFSLILESASTNQTSMYLCASRKQLAGANEQYFGPGTRLTVT.

The V call is TRBV4-1, the J call TRBJ2-1; perhaps TRBD1 as D (6 bases). The CDR3 spans 16 residues. Between the trimmed V and J ends, which lost 4 bases and 7 bases, there was a span of 20 bases. The germline gives CDR1 MGHRA, CDR2 YSYEKL. CDR3 DNA sequence: TGCGCCAGCAGCCCAAAAATGGGGGCCACACGGAATGAGCAGTTCTTC. It specifies CASSPKMGATRNEQFF.

This chain connects TRBV6-6 to TRBJ2-3, with 7 bases identical to TRBD2. CDR3 size: 16 residues. Unmatched junction bases numbered 12, after V lost 2 bases and J lost 7 bases. CDR1 and CDR2 from the germline V gene are MNHNY and SVGAGI (reference sequence). The CDR3 bases are TGTGCCAGCAGTTACCCGCGCGGGGGTGTTATGAATACGCAGTATTTT. It codes for CASSYPRGGVMNTQYF.

Of note for this clone: This CDR3 is also generated by other DNA sequences in the sample. This rearrangement joins TRBV28 to TRBJ1-4; D gene uncertain. This CDR3 contains 15 residues. Germline V CDR1 and CDR2: MDHEN, SYDVKM. The V end was cut by 4 bases, the J end by 0 bases, with 9 bases between. The DNA of the CDR3 is TGTGCCAGCAGTTCCCCGGCAGCAACTAATGAAAAACTGTTTTTT. It yields the protein CASSSPAATNEKLFF.

The rearrangement joins TRBV4-1 to TRBJ1-2, with 7 bases identical to TRBD1. CDR1 is MGHRA and CDR2 is YSYEKL in the germline V gene. The J segment lost 10 bases and the V segment lost 3 bases, leaving 8 bases of the junction unmatched. This CDR3 has 13 amino acids. The CDR3, as DNA: TGCGCCAGCAGCCAGAATTACGACAGGGCCTACACCTTC. Translating gives CASSQNYDRAYTF.

A single count supports this clone. The chain couples TRBV29-1 to TRBJ2-2; 8 nucleotides match TRBD1. Trimming took 7 bases from V and 3 from J; bases not matched to a gene: 10. Germline assignment: CDR1 SQVTM and CDR2 ANQGSEA. This CDR3 comprises 15 residues. DNA for the CDR3: TGCAGCGGAGGCGTGGCAGGGGGCCACACCGGGGAGCTGTTTTTT. Encoded protein: CSGGVAGGHTGELFF.

This rearrangement joins TRBV19 to TRBJ1-4, with TRBD1 matching over 7 bases. In germline, CDR1 is LNHDA, CDR2 SQIVND (reference sequence). The CDR3 covers 13 residues. V gave up 11 bases and J gave up 8 bases; unmatched junction bases: 11. CDR3 sequence (DNA): TGTGCCTCAGGGGGGGCAGGGCGCGAAAAACTGTTTTTT. It encodes CASGGAGREKLFF.

The count of this clone is one. This chain connects TRBV18 to TRBJ2-7; D perhaps matches TRBD1 (6 bases). The V gene's germline CDR1 is KGHSH and CDR2 LQKENI. The CDR3 spans 13 residues. Trimming took off 5 bases at V and 3 bases at J, with 11 bases between the two ends. The CDR3 nucleotides read TGTGCCAGCTCATCACGGGACAACTACGAGCAGTACTTC. It is translated as CASSSRDNYEQYF.

V and J are TRBV4-1 and TRBJ2-5; TRBD1 matches at 7 bases. Germline V gene lookup returns CDR1 MGHRA and CDR2 YSYEKL. The CDR3 loop spans 17 amino acids. The ends lost 3 bases at V and 2 bases at J; junction bases unmatched: 12. The CDR3 nucleotides read TGCGCCAGCAGCCAGAGGGTTCAGGGACAGCTACAAGAGACCCAGTACTTC. Its translation is CASSQRVQGQLQETQYF.

V and J are TRBV9 and TRBJ2-2; TRBD2 agrees at 11 bases. J gave up 5 bases and V 4 bases, and 7 bases lay outside the gene matches. CDR3 length: 16 residues. CDR1 is SGDLS and CDR2 is YYNGEE in the germline V gene. The CDR3 coding sequence is TGTGCCAGCAGCCCCCGGACTAGCGGGCTTACCGGGGAGCTGTTTTTT. Translation: CASSPRTSGLTGELFF. The full variable domain, rest sourced from reference TRBV9 and TRBJ2-2, is DSGVTQTPKHLITATGQRVTLRCSPRSGDLSVYWYQQSLDQGLQFLIQYYNGEERAKGNILERFSAQQFPDLHSELNLSSLELGDSALYFCASSPRTSGLTGELFFGEGSRLTVL.

The chain has TRBV28 and TRBJ2-7; TRBD1 matches 7 bases. The V gene end was trimmed by 6 bases and the J gene end by 0 bases; junction bases not matched to a gene: 23. The CDR3 runs to 20 residues. Per germline, CDR1 MDHEN and CDR2 SYDVKM. CDR3 sequence reads: CASSTYPGTAWRSSSYEQYF. Here the CDR3 DNA reads TGTGCCAGCAGCACCTACCCCGGGACAGCCTGGCGGAGTAGCTCCTACGAGCAGTACTTC.

The table lists this clone with a few counts. The same CDR3 can be traced to other DNA sequences in this sample. V and J are TRBV5-1 and TRBJ1-1; D gene uncertain. V was cut by 0 bases and J by 2 bases, with 8 bases left in between. The CDR3 has 14 amino acids. CDR1 is SGHRS and CDR2 is YFSETQ in the germline V gene. In nucleotides, the CDR3 is TGCGCCAGCAGCTTGGAGGGCGGTAACACTGAAGCTTTCTTT. Its translation: CASSLEGGNTEAFF.